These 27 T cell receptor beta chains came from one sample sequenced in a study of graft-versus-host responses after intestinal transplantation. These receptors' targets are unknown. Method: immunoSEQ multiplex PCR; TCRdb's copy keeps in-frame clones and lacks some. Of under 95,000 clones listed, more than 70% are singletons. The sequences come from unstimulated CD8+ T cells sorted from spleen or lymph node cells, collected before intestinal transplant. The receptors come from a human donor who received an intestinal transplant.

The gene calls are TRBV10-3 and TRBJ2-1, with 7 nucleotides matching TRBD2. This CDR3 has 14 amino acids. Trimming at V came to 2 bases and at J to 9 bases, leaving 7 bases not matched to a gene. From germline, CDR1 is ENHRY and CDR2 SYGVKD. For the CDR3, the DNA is TGTGCCATCAGTGAGGGACGGGAGGTGGGTGAGCAGTTCTTC. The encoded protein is CAISEGREVGEQFF.

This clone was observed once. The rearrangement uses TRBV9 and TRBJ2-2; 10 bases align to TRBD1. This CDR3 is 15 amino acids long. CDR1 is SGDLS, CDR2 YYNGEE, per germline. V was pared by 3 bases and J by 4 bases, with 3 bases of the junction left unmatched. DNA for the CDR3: TGTGCCAGCAGCGGCCGGGACAGGGGCACCGGGGAGCTGTTTTTT. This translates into CASSGRDRGTGELFF.

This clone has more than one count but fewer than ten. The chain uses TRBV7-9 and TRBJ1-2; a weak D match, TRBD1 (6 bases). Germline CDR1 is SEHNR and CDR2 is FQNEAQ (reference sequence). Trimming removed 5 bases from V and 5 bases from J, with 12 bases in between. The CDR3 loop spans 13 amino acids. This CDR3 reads CASSPQGRYGYTF. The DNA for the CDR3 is TGTGCCAGCAGCCCACAGGGAAGATATGGCTACACCTTC.

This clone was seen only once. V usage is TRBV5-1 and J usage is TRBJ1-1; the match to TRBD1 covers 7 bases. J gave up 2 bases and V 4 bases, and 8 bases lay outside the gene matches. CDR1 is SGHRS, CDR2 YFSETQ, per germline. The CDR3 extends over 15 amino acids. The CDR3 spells CASSLNRGANTEAFF. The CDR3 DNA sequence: TGCGCCAGCAGCCTCAACAGGGGAGCAAACACTGAAGCTTTCTTT.

Written as DNA, the CDR3 is TGTGCCAGCAGCTTGTTTCCACAGGCCAAGGTCACTGAAGCTTTCTTT. Translating it yields CASSLFPQAKVTEAFF. The chain combines TRBV5-4 with TRBJ1-1; tentatively, D is TRBD1 (5 bases). Deletions cut 1 base from V and 4 bases from J, with 17 bases between. The germline V gene encodes CDR1 SGHNT and CDR2 YYREEE (reference sequence). The CDR3 runs 16 residues. The whole variable domain, remainder taken from reference TRBV5-4 and TRBJ1-1, is ETGVTQSPTHLIKTRGQQVTLRCSSQSGHNTVSWYQQALGQGPQFIFQYYREEENGRGNFPPRFSGLQFPNYSSELNVNALELDDSALYLCASSLFPQAKVTEAFFGQGTRLTVV.

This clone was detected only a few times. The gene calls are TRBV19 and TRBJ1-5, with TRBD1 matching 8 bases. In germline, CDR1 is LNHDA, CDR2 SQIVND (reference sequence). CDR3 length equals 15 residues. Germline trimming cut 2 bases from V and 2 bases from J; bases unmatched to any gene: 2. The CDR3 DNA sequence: TGTGCCAGTAGTATATGGGGACAGGGCAATCAGCCCCAGCATTTT. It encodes CASSIWGQGNQPQHF. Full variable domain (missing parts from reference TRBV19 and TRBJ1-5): DGGITQSPKYLFRKEGQNVTLSCEQNLNHDAMYWYRQDPGQGLRLIYYSQIVNDFQKGDIAEGYSVSREKKESFPLTVTSAQKNPTAFYLCASSIWGQGNQPQHFGDGTRLSIL.

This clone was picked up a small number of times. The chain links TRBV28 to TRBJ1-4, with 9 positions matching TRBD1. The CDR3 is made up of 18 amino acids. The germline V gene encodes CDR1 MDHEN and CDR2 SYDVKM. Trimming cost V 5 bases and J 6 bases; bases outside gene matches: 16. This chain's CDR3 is CASSGGQGFVIYHEKLFF. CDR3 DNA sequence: TGTGCCAGCAGTGGGGGACAGGGATTTGTGATTTATCATGAAAAACTGTTTTTT.

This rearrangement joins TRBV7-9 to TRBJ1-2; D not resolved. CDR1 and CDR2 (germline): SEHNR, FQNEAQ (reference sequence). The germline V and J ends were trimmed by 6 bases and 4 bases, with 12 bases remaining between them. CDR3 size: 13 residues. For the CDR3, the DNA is TGTGCCAGCAGTCCAACACCTCTCTATGGCTACACCTTC. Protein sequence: CASSPTPLYGYTF.

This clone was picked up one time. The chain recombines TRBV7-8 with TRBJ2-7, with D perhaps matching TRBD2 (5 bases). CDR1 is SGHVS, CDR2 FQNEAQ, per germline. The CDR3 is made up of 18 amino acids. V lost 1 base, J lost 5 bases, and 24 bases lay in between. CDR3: CASSLGIGTSGWGDEQYF. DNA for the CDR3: TGTGCCAGCAGCTTAGGGATAGGAACCTCGGGATGGGGTGACGAGCAGTACTTC.

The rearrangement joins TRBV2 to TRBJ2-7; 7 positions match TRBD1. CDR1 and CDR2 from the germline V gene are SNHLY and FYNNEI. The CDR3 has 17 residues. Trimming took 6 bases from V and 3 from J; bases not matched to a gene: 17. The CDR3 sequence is CASSATTQQGSRYEQYF. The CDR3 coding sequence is TGTGCCAGCAGCGCGACTACACAACAGGGGTCCCGCTACGAGCAGTACTTC. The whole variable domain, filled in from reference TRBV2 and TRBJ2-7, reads EPEVTQTPSHQVTQMGQEVILRCVPISNHLYFYWYRQILGQKVEFLVSFYNNEISEKSEIFDDQFSVERPDGSNFTLKIRSTKLEDSAMYFCASSATTQQGSRYEQYFGPGTRLTVT.

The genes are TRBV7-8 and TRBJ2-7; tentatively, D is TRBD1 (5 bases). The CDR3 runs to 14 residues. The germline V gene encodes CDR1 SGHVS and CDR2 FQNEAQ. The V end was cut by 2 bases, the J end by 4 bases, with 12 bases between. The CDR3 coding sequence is TGTGCCAGCAGCTTACAGGGTAGGGGATACGAGCAGTACTTC. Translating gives CASSLQGRGYEQYF.

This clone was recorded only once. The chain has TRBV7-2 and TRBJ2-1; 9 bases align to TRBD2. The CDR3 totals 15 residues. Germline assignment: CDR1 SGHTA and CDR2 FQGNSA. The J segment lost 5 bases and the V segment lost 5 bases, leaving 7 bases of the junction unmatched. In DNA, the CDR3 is TGTGCCAGCAGCCACACGCTAGCGGGGCACAATGAGCAGTTCTTC. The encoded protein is CASSHTLAGHNEQFF.

The CDR3 DNA sequence: TGTGCCACCAGCAGAAATGGACTCCGCTACGAGCAGTACTTC. Translation: CATSRNGLRYEQYF. The V gene is TRBV15, the J gene TRBJ2-7; weak D call: TRBD2 (5 bases). This CDR3 has 14 residues. Germline CDR1 reads LNHNV; CDR2 reads YYDKDF (reference sequence). V was clipped by 2 bases and J by 3 bases, with 11 bases between them.

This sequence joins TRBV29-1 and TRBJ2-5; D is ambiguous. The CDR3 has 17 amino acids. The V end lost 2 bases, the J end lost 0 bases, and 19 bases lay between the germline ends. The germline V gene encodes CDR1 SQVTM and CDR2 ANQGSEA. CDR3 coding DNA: TGCAGCGTTGAATACTGGTATATGAGCTTTAACCAAGAGACCCAGTACTTC. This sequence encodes CSVEYWYMSFNQETQYF.

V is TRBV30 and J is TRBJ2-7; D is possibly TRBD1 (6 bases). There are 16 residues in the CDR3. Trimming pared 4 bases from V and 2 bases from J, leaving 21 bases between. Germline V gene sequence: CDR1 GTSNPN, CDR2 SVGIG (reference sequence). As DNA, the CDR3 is TGTGCCTGGAAATGGACAGCTTATGACTCTCCCTACGAGCAGTACTTC. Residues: CAWKWTAYDSPYEQYF.

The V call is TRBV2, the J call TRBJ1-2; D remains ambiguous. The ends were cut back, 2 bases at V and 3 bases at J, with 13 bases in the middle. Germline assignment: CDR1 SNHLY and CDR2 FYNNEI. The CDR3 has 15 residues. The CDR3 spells CASSERRGDHYGYTF. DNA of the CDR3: TGTGCCAGCAGTGAAAGGCGCGGGGATCACTATGGCTACACCTTC.

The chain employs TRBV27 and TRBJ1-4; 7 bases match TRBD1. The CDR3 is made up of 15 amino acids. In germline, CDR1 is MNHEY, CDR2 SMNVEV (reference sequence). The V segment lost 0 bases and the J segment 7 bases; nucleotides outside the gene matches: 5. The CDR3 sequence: CASSLSGGVGEKLFF. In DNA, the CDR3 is TGTGCCAGCAGTTTATCAGGGGGCGTTGGTGAAAAACTGTTTTTT.

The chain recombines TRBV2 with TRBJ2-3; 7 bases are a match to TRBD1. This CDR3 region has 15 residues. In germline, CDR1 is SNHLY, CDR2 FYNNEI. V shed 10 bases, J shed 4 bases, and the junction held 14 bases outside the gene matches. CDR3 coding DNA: TGTGCCAATTCCTTCGAGGACAGGCGCCCAGATACGCAGTATTTT. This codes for CANSFEDRRPDTQYF. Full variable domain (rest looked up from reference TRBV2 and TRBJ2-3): EPEVTQTPSHQVTQMGQEVILRCVPISNHLYFYWYRQILGQKVEFLVSFYNNEISEKSEIFDDQFSVERPDGSNFTLKIRSTKLEDSAMYFCANSFEDRRPDTQYFGPGTRLTVL.

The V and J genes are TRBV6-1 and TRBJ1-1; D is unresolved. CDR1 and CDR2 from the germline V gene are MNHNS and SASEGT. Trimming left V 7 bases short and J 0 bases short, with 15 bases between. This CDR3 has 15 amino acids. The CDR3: CASTAIQVMNTEAFF. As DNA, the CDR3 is TGTGCCAGCACTGCAATTCAGGTAATGAACACTGAAGCTTTCTTT.

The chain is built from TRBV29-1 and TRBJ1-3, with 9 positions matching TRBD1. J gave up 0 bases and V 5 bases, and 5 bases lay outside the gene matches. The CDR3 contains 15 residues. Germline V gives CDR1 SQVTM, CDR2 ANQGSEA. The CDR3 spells CSVSTGGLSGNTIYF. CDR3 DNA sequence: TGCAGCGTTTCTACAGGGGGCCTCTCTGGAAACACCATATATTTT.

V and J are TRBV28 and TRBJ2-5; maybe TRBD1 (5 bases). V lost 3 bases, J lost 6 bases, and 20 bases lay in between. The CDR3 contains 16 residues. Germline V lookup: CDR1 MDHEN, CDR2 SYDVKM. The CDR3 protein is CASSLGPASAAKTQYF. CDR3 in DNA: TGTGCCAGCAGTTTGGGGCCGGCGTCGGCAGCGAAGACCCAGTACTTC.

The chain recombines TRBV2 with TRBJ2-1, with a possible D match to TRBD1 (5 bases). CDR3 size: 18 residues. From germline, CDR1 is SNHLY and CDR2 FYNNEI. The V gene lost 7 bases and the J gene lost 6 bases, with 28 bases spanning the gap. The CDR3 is CASTLIWKGNQLVNEQFF. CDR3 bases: TGTGCCAGCACCCTAATCTGGAAGGGGAACCAATTGGTCAATGAGCAGTTCTTC.

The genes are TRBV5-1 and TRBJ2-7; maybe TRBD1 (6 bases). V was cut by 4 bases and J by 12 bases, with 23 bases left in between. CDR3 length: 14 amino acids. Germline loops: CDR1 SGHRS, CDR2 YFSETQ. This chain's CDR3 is CASSPRDKGPLRYF. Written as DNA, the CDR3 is TGCGCCAGCAGCCCCCGGGACAAGGGTCCCCTTCGGTACTTC.

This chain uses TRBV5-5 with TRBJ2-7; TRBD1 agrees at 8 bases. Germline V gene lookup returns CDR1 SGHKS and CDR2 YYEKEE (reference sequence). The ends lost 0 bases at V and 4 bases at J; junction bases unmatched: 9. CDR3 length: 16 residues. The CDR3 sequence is CASSLVPGTGGYEQYF. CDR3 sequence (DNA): TGTGCCAGCAGCTTGGTGCCCGGGACAGGAGGGTACGAGCAGTACTTC.

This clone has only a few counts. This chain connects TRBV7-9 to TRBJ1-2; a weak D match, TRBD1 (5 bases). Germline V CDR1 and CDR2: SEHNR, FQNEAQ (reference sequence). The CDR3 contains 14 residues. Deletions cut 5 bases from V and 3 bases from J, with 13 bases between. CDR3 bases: TGTGCCAGCAGCCCAGCCGCAGGGCACTATGGCTACACCTTC. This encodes CASSPAAGHYGYTF. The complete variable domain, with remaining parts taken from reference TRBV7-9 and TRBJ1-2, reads DTGVSQNPRHKITKRGQNVTFRCDPISEHNRLYWYRQTLGQGPEFLTYFQNEAQLEKSRLLSDRFSAERPKGSFSTLEIQRTEQGDSAMYLCASSPAAGHYGYTFGSGTRLTVV.

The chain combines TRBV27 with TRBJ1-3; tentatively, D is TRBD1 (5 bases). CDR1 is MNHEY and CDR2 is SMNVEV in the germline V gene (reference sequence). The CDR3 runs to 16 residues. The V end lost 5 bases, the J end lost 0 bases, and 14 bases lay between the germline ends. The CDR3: CASSPDVGRSGNTIYF. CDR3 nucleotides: TGTGCCAGCAGTCCAGACGTGGGGCGCTCTGGAAACACCATATATTTT.

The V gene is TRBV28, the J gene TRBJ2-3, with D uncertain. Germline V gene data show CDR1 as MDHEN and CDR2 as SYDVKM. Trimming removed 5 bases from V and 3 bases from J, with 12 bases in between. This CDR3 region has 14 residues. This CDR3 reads CASSPPGSTDTQYF. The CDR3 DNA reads TGTGCCAGCAGTCCCCCCGGGTCTACAGATACGCAGTATTTT. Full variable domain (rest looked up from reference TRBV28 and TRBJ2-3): DVKVTQSSRYLVKRTGEKVFLECVQDMDHENMFWYRQDPGLGLRLIYFSYDVKMKEKGDIPEGYSVSREKKERFSLILESASTNQTSMYLCASSPPGSTDTQYFGPGTRLTVL.